These 31 T cell receptor beta chains share one sample of origin, sequenced in a study of cytomegalovirus exposure and HLA in healthy donors. TCRdb keeps only in-frame clones here, not all; method: immunoSEQ multiplex PCR. The data show approximately 160,000 clones, roughly 89% seen once. The sequenced material came from PBMCs. The receptors were sampled from a woman younger than 30 in good health and CMV-seropositive.

The J gene is TRBJ2-1, the V gene TRBV18; 11 bases match TRBD2. The CDR3 is made up of 17 amino acids. The J segment lost 3 bases and the V segment lost 0 bases, leaving 4 bases of the junction unmatched. CDR1 KGHSH and CDR2 LQKENI come from the germline V gene. CDR3: CASSPPTGTSGYNEQFF. The DNA for the CDR3 is TGTGCCAGCTCACCACCCACCGGGACTAGCGGCTACAATGAGCAGTTCTTC. Filled out from reference TRBV18 and TRBJ2-1, the complete variable domain reads NAGVMQNPRHLVRRRGQEARLRCSPMKGHSHVYWYRQLPEEGLKFMVYLQKENIIDESGMPKERFSAEFPKEGPSILRIQQVVRGDSAAYFCASSPPTGTSGYNEQFFGPGTRLTVL.

The gene calls are TRBV11-2 and TRBJ2-7; 12 bases fit TRBD2. Germline CDR1 reads SGHAT; CDR2 reads FQNNGV. V lost 1 base and J lost 4; bases outside the gene matches: 2. The CDR3 is made up of 15 amino acids. DNA for the CDR3: TGTGCCAGCAGCTTAGGACTAGCGGGAGAGTACGAGCAGTACTTC. Its translation is CASSLGLAGEYEQYF.

V usage is TRBV6-1 and J usage is TRBJ1-1; D gene ambiguous. CDR1 and CDR2 (germline): MNHNS, SASEGT. This CDR3 region has 16 residues. Trimming pared 4 bases from V and 0 bases from J, leaving 15 bases between. Here the CDR3 DNA reads TGTGCCAGCAGTGTCGGGGTCGTGGCACTGAACACTGAAGCTTTCTTT. As protein: CASSVGVVALNTEAFF.

This sequence joins TRBV7-9 and TRBJ2-5; TRBD2 matches 9 bases. The germline gives CDR1 SEHNR, CDR2 FQNEAQ (reference sequence). The CDR3 consists of 14 residues. Germline trimming cut 7 bases from V and 5 bases from J; bases unmatched to any gene: 8. In nucleotides, the CDR3 is TGTGCCAGCACCGCTAGCGGGGAATCGGAGACCCAGTACTTC. It is translated as CASTASGESETQYF.

The chain joins TRBV4-2 to TRBJ2-2, with TRBD2 matching 10 bases. There are 18 residues in the CDR3. Germline V gives CDR1 LGHNA, CDR2 YNFKEQ. J gave up 7 bases and V 0 bases, and 11 bases lay outside the gene matches. CDR3 protein: CASSQDPQRGGRNGELFF. CDR3 bases: TGTGCCAGCAGCCAAGATCCGCAGCGGGGGGGCCGGAACGGGGAGCTGTTTTTT.

The chain combines TRBV7-3 with TRBJ2-1; 7 nucleotides agree with TRBD2. The V and J ends lost 2 bases and 5 bases, in that order; junction bases with no gene match: 3. The CDR3 consists of 14 residues. Germline V lookup: CDR1 SGHTA, CDR2 FQGTGA. The DNA of the CDR3 is TGTGCCAGCAGCTTAGGCGGGAGAAACAATGAGCAGTTCTTC. Its protein is CASSLGGRNNEQFF.

J is TRBJ2-2 and V is TRBV2, with D possibly TRBD2 on 5 matching bases. Trimming took 6 bases from V and 3 from J, leaving 5 bases between them. CDR1 is SNHLY, CDR2 FYNNEI, per germline. The CDR3 spans 12 residues. This chain's CDR3 is CASRRDTGELFF. The CDR3 coding sequence is TGTGCCAGCAGGAGGGACACCGGGGAGCTGTTTTTT.

V and J are TRBV29-1 and TRBJ1-1; TRBD1 might be the D (6 bases). Between the trimmed V and J ends, which lost 5 bases and 6 bases, there was a span of 22 bases. The CDR3 has 15 amino acids. Germline CDR1 is SQVTM and CDR2 is ANQGSEA. The CDR3: CSVNRDNLPRAEAFF. CDR3 bases: TGCAGCGTTAACCGGGACAACTTACCTCGGGCTGAAGCTTTCTTT.

This clone has a single count. The chain uses TRBV7-3 and TRBJ2-3; weak D call: TRBD2 (6 bases). CDR3 size: 16 residues. The germline V and J ends were trimmed by 2 bases and 5 bases, with 17 bases remaining between them. Germline values: CDR1 SGHTA, CDR2 FQGTGA. The CDR3 DNA sequence: TGTGCCAGCAGCTTAGGGTCGGCGGGATTTGGAGATACGCAGTATTTT. Its protein is CASSLGSAGFGDTQYF. Together with reference TRBV7-3 and TRBJ2-3, the CDR3 gives the full variable domain: GAGVSQTPSNKVTEKGKYVELRCDPISGHTALYWYRQSLGQGPEFLIYFQGTGAADDSGLPNDRFFAVRPEGSVSTLKIQRTERGDSAVYLCASSLGSAGFGDTQYFGPGTRLTVL.

The V and J genes are TRBV7-8 and TRBJ1-2; tentatively, D is TRBD1 (5 bases). The CDR3 covers 12 residues. Germline V gene data show CDR1 as SGHVS and CDR2 as FQNEAQ. Trimming removed 1 base from V and 8 bases from J, with 8 bases in between. The CDR3 region is CASSLGGDGYTF. Here the CDR3 DNA reads TGTGCCAGCAGCTTAGGGGGGGACGGCTACACCTTC.

V is TRBV6-5 and J is TRBJ2-7; D possibly corresponds to TRBD2 (5 bases). The V gene's germline CDR1 is MNHEY and CDR2 SVGAGI. The CDR3 spans 14 residues. The V and J ends lost 0 bases and 2 bases respectively, with 8 bases between them. In DNA form, the CDR3 reads TGTGCCAGCAGTTACTCAGGGAGTCCCTACGAGCAGTACTTC. Encoded protein: CASSYSGSPYEQYF.

The genes are TRBV6-1 and TRBJ2-3; the D is unclear. Trimming removed 1 base at V and 3 bases at J, with 11 bases between. In germline, CDR1 is MNHNS, CDR2 SASEGT. This CDR3 comprises 15 residues. The CDR3, as DNA: TGTGCCAGCAGTGAAGGCAGGTATCGGACAGATACGCAGTATTTT. This codes for CASSEGRYRTDTQYF.

The chain carries TRBV10-3 and TRBJ2-1, with 13 bases identical to TRBD2. This CDR3 comprises 19 residues. The germline gives CDR1 ENHRY, CDR2 SYGVKD. Germline trimming cut 5 bases from V and 8 bases from J; bases unmatched to any gene: 18. The CDR3 loop is CAISLGLAGADPPTDEQFF. The CDR3 DNA follows: TGTGCCATCAGTCTCGGACTAGCGGGGGCCGACCCCCCTACGGATGAGCAGTTCTTC.

The chain couples TRBV6-1 to TRBJ1-2; 7 nucleotides align to TRBD1. CDR3 size: 14 residues. Per the germline V gene, CDR1 is MNHNS and CDR2 is SASEGT. After removal of 7 bases from V and 4 bases from J, the junction contained 9 bases not matched to a gene. The CDR3 region has the DNA TGTGCCAGCAAAATTCAGGGGGAGTTCTATGGCTACACCTTC. As protein: CASKIQGEFYGYTF.

The J gene is TRBJ2-3, the V gene TRBV2, with 7 bases lining up with TRBD1. Germline-derived CDR1 and CDR2 are SNHLY and FYNNEI. The CDR3 contains 15 residues. V was pared by 6 bases and J by 2 bases, with 8 bases of the junction left unmatched. CDR3 amino acids: CASSEPGQPTDTQYF. As DNA, the CDR3 is TGTGCCAGCAGCGAACCGGGACAGCCCACAGATACGCAGTATTTT. The full variable domain, its missing parts supplied by reference TRBV2 and TRBJ2-3, is EPEVTQTPSHQVTQMGQEVILRCVPISNHLYFYWYRQILGQKVEFLVSFYNNEISEKSEIFDDQFSVERPDGSNFTLKIRSTKLEDSAMYFCASSEPGQPTDTQYFGPGTRLTVL.

This chain joins TRBV7-9 and TRBJ2-4; D uncertain. CDR1 is SEHNR, CDR2 FQNEAQ, per germline (reference sequence). V dropped 1 base and J dropped 0 bases, with 19 bases sitting between them. The CDR3 extends over 19 amino acids. CDR3 in DNA: TGTGCCAGCAGCTTAGAGGTGGCAGGTCATAACCTAGCCAAAAACATTCAGTACTTC. It specifies CASSLEVAGHNLAKNIQYF.

V gene TRBV7-2 combines with J gene TRBJ2-5, with a possible D match to TRBD2 (5 bases). Germline V CDR1 and CDR2: SGHTA, FQGNSA. Trimming stripped 1 base from V and 4 bases from J, with 16 bases between. This CDR3 spans 16 amino acids. The CDR3 coding sequence is TGTGCCAGCAGCTTAGGGTTTGGGAGCGCCCTAGAGACCCAGTACTTC. It translates to CASSLGFGSALETQYF.

This clone came up once. This chain links TRBV2 with TRBJ2-7, with 7 bases lining up with TRBD1. Per the germline V gene, CDR1 is SNHLY and CDR2 is FYNNEI. The V and J ends lost 3 bases and 2 bases, in that order; junction bases with no gene match: 10. The CDR3 contains 16 residues. The CDR3 region has the DNA TGTGCCAGCAGTGATCGACAGGGAAAGGGTGCCTACGAGCAGTACTTC. Translation gives CASSDRQGKGAYEQYF.

This clone was seen a single time. The rearrangement uses TRBV7-9 and TRBJ1-5, with D unclear. The CDR3 length is 15 residues. Trimming took off 4 bases at V and 2 bases at J, with 12 bases between the two ends. Germline CDR1 reads SEHNR; CDR2 reads FQNEAQ (reference sequence). The CDR3 loop is CASSSPGIGNQPQHF. The CDR3 nucleotides are TGTGCCAGCAGCTCCCCGGGAATCGGCAATCAGCCCCAGCATTTT.

V is TRBV7-6 and J is TRBJ1-1, with unresolved D. Germline loops: CDR1 SGHVS, CDR2 FNYEAQ. V lost 5 bases to trimming and J lost 5 bases, with 15 bases between them. The CDR3 is 14 amino acids. CDR3 coding DNA: TGTGCCAGCAGCCCAGCGGACGAATGGACTGAAGCTTTCTTT. Residues: CASSPADEWTEAFF.

The sample holds one count of this clone. V is TRBV28 and J is TRBJ2-7; D perhaps matches TRBD2 (5 bases). The CDR3 runs 14 residues. Germline CDR1 is MDHEN and CDR2 is SYDVKM. The ends were cut back, 7 bases at V and 2 bases at J, with 15 bases in the middle. For the CDR3, the DNA is TGTGCCAGCATCAAAAGCGGCGGAACCTACGAGCAGTACTTC. This codes for CASIKSGGTYEQYF.

The chain employs TRBV30 and TRBJ2-1; TRBD1 aligns across 8 bases. The CDR3 covers 13 residues. With V trimmed by 1 base and J by 4 bases, 0 bases remained unmatched. Germline V gene data show CDR1 as GTSNPN and CDR2 as SVGIG (reference sequence). CDR3 DNA sequence: TGTGCCTGGAGTGGACAGGGGTACAATGAGCAGTTCTTC. Protein product: CAWSGQGYNEQFF.

The rearrangement uses TRBV27 and TRBJ2-2; 10 nucleotides match TRBD2. Per the germline V gene, CDR1 is MNHEY and CDR2 is SMNVEV (reference sequence). After removal of 6 bases from V and 6 bases from J, the junction contained 16 bases not matched to a gene. This CDR3 comprises 18 residues. For the CDR3, the DNA is TGTGCCAGCAGCACGTTCGGGCTAGCGGGGGAACAAGCCGGGGAGCTGTTTTTT. Translated: CASSTFGLAGEQAGELFF.

Worth noting for this clone: Different DNA sequences within this sample yield the same CDR3. This chain joins TRBV6-4 and TRBJ2-3; TRBD2 aligns across 14 bases. Germline assignment: CDR1 MRHNA and CDR2 SNTAGT. Germline trimming cut 0 bases from V and 6 bases from J; bases unmatched to any gene: 2. The CDR3 sequence is 16 residues long. Written as DNA, the CDR3 is TGTGCCAGCAGTGACTCGACTAGCGGGGGGGCCGATACGCAGTATTTT. Translated, it gives CASSDSTSGGADTQYF.

The V call is TRBV27, the J call TRBJ1-5; D might be TRBD1 (6 bases). CDR1 and CDR2 (germline): MNHEY, SMNVEV (reference sequence). CDR3 size: 15 residues. Trimming removed 6 bases at V and 7 bases at J, with 19 bases between. The CDR3 spells CASSRTGTRRQPQHF. DNA for the CDR3: TGTGCCAGCAGCAGAACCGGGACAAGGAGACAGCCCCAGCATTTT.

This rearrangement joins TRBV2 to TRBJ2-5; D might be TRBD1 (6 bases). The germline gives CDR1 SNHLY, CDR2 FYNNEI. V lost 5 bases and J lost 7, with 17 bases in between. The CDR3 is 14 residues long. CDR3 coding DNA: TGTGCCAGCAGTTTGAGAGGGGGTGTGGGGACCCAGTACTTC. Residues: CASSLRGGVGTQYF.

This chain uses TRBV4-3 with TRBJ2-1; D is possibly TRBD2 (5 bases). Germline values: CDR1 LGHNA, CDR2 YSLEER. This CDR3 is built from 13 residues. The V and J ends lost 2 bases and 10 bases respectively, with 12 bases between them. CDR3 residues: CASSQLREVEQFF. Here the CDR3 DNA reads TGCGCCAGCAGCCAACTCCGGGAAGTGGAGCAGTTCTTC.

This clone was seen a single time. This CDR3 is CASRGGFSTDTQYF. In DNA, the CDR3 is TGTGCCAGCAGGGGAGGTTTTTCCACAGATACGCAGTATTTT. The J gene is TRBJ2-3, the V gene TRBV6-5, with a possible D match to TRBD2 (6 bases). Trimming stripped 6 bases from V and 2 bases from J, with 12 bases between. The CDR3 extends over 14 amino acids. Germline values: CDR1 MNHEY, CDR2 SVGAGI.

This CDR3 is CATSRSIAGGLGNEQFF. CDR3 bases: TGTGCCACCAGCAGATCTATAGCGGGAGGTTTAGGCAATGAGCAGTTCTTC. The chain links TRBV15 to TRBJ2-1, with 10 positions matching TRBD2. V dropped 2 bases and J dropped 6; count of bases not matched to a gene: 10. This CDR3 is 17 amino acids long. Germline CDR1 is LNHNV and CDR2 is YYDKDF (reference sequence).

The V gene is TRBV6-1, the J gene TRBJ1-1, with D tentatively TRBD1 (6 bases). This CDR3 comprises 13 residues. The germline V gene encodes CDR1 MNHNS and CDR2 SASEGT. V was cut by 6 bases and J by 3 bases, with 11 bases left in between. CDR3 in amino acids: CASRYRDDTEAFF. The CDR3 coding sequence is TGTGCCAGCAGATACAGGGATGACACTGAAGCTTTCTTT.

The V gene is TRBV18, the J gene TRBJ2-1, with 9 bases matching TRBD2. The V and J ends lost 4 bases and 7 bases, in that order; junction bases with no gene match: 5. CDR1 KGHSH and CDR2 LQKENI come from the germline V gene. The CDR3 extends over 14 amino acids. The CDR3 loop is CASSHTSGLNEQFF. The CDR3 region has the DNA TGTGCCAGCTCACATACTAGCGGGTTAAATGAGCAGTTCTTC.